Below, 15 T cell receptor beta chains from the same sample are listed, as sequenced in a study of T cell changes during pregnancy in multiple sclerosis. Assay used: immunoSEQ multiplex PCR; TCRdb lists only in-frame clones, some missing. Among 100,000 to 150,000 clones listed, about 94% were seen once. The sample consisted of peripheral blood, taken before pregnancy. The receptors derive from a female donor with multiple sclerosis, enrolled in a pregnancy study.

The J gene is TRBJ2-3, the V gene TRBV4-2; 8 bases align to TRBD2. The CDR3 consists of 15 residues. V gave up 4 bases and J gave up 0 bases; unmatched junction bases: 3. Germline CDR1 and CDR2: LGHNA and YNFKEQ. The CDR3 here is CASSRSSGSTDTQYF. The CDR3 coding sequence is TGTGCCAGCAGCCGATCTAGCGGGAGCACAGATACGCAGTATTTT.

The CDR3 nucleotides are TGTGCCAGCAGGCCGGAGGGCGGAGCCTACGAGACCCAGTACTTC. Translation gives CASRPEGGAYETQYF. The chain is built from TRBV6-5 and TRBJ2-5; TRBD2 is a possible D gene (6 bases). The CDR3 is made up of 15 amino acids. Trimming removed 6 bases at V and 5 bases at J, with 19 bases between. Germline assignment: CDR1 MNHEY and CDR2 SVGAGI.

The chain has TRBV2 and TRBJ2-2, with D uncertain. The V end was cut by 5 bases, the J end by 2 bases, with 3 bases between. Germline V CDR1 and CDR2: SNHLY, FYNNEI. The CDR3 has 12 residues. The DNA of the CDR3 is TGTGCCAGCAGTCATAACACCGGGGAGCTGTTTTTT. As protein: CASSHNTGELFF.

The chain uses TRBV29-1 and TRBJ1-4; D is undetermined. The CDR3 extends over 13 amino acids. V shed 0 bases and J shed 7 bases, with 9 bases lying between them. Germline-derived CDR1 and CDR2 are SQVTM and ANQGSEA. CDR3 in DNA: TGCAGCGTTGAAGATCTCCCGGGTGAAAAACTGTTTTTT. It codes for CSVEDLPGEKLFF.

The CDR3, as DNA: TGTGCCAGCAGCTCGGGGGTAGATACGCAGTATTTT. It yields the protein CASSSGVDTQYF. The V and J genes are TRBV7-9 and TRBJ2-3; a weak D match, TRBD2 (6 bases). V was pared by 4 bases and J by 5 bases, with 7 bases between. Germline values: CDR1 SEHNR, CDR2 FQNEAQ (reference sequence). The CDR3 sequence is 12 residues long.

In DNA, the CDR3 is TGTGCCAGTAGTACCCCCAACATTTACACAGATACGCAGTATTTT. This encodes CASSTPNIYTDTQYF. This sequence joins TRBV19 and TRBJ2-3; D not resolved. The CDR3 is 15 residues long. Germline-derived CDR1 and CDR2 are LNHDA and SQIVND (reference sequence). The V gene lost 4 bases and the J gene lost 2 bases, with 13 bases spanning the gap.

V is TRBV30 and J is TRBJ1-4, with unresolved D. The length of the CDR3 is 14 residues. Per the germline V gene, CDR1 is GTSNPN and CDR2 is SVGIG (reference sequence). The ends were cut back, 2 bases at V and 7 bases at J, with 14 bases in the middle. In DNA form, the CDR3 reads TGTGCCTGGAGTCCGCCTGGGCCCCGTGAAAAACTGTTTTTT. Encoded protein: CAWSPPGPREKLFF.

The CDR3 reads CASSFFRDRNTDTQYF. For the CDR3, the DNA is TGTGCCAGCAGTTTTTTCCGGGACAGGAACACAGATACGCAGTATTTT. The chain couples TRBV7-9 to TRBJ2-3; 8 bases match TRBD1. Unmatched junction bases numbered 10, after V lost 6 bases and J lost 2 bases. Germline V gene lookup returns CDR1 SEHNR and CDR2 FQNEAQ (reference sequence). CDR3 length: 16 residues. The full variable domain, in which reference TRBV7-9 and TRBJ2-3 provide the parts outside the CDR3, is DTGVSQNPRHKITKRGQNVTFRCDPISEHNRLYWYRQTLGQGPEFLTYFQNEAQLEKSRLLSDRFSAERPKGSFSTLEIQRTEQGDSAMYLCASSFFRDRNTDTQYFGPGTRLTVL.

The chain employs TRBV27 and TRBJ2-2; D might be TRBD1 (6 bases). Germline CDR1 and CDR2: MNHEY and SMNVEV (reference sequence). The CDR3 runs to 16 residues. Trimming took off 0 bases at V and 1 base at J, with 9 bases between the two ends. The CDR3 protein is CASSLSNRVNTGELFF. Here the CDR3 DNA reads TGTGCCAGCAGTTTATCGAACAGGGTGAACACCGGGGAGCTGTTTTTT.

The gene calls are TRBV6-1 and TRBJ1-2; no definite D call. V lost 3 bases to trimming and J lost 8 bases, with 10 bases between them. The length of the CDR3 is 12 residues. The V gene's germline CDR1 is MNHNS and CDR2 SASEGT. CDR3: CASSDSEVGYTF. CDR3 in DNA: TGTGCCAGCAGTGACAGCGAAGTGGGCTACACCTTC.

V gene TRBV7-2 combines with J gene TRBJ2-3; 8 nucleotides line up with TRBD1. CDR1 and CDR2 (germline): SGHTA, FQGNSA. The CDR3 extends over 15 amino acids. With 5 bases clipped from V and 1 base from J, the junction kept 5 bases outside the gene matches. The CDR3 DNA follows: TGTGCCAGCAGCCCTTTGACAGGGGGCACAGATACGCAGTATTTT. Its translation: CASSPLTGGTDTQYF.

The V call is TRBV12-1, the J call TRBJ1-5; the DNA was not compared with TRBD1, the D call given in the table. TRBV12-1 is a pseudogene locus. The CDR3 has 20 amino acids. CDR3 in amino acids: CASSFPAGYEGAMSNQPQHF. CDR3 nucleotides: TGTGCCAGCAGCTTTCCGGCGGGATACGAGGGGGCCATGAGCAATCAGCCCCAGCATTTT.

This clone was counted a single time. The rearrangement links TRBV9 to TRBJ1-3, with 11 bases that match TRBD1. The CDR3 covers 16 residues. Germline V CDR1 and CDR2: SGDLS, YYNGEE. Unmatched junction bases numbered 5, after V lost 3 bases and J lost 3 bases. Here the CDR3 DNA reads TGTGCCAGCAGCGATCTGGACAGGGGGCTTGGAAACACCATATATTTT. Its translation is CASSDLDRGLGNTIYF.

J is TRBJ1-6 and V is TRBV5-4; the match to TRBD1 covers 11 bases. Germline V gene data show CDR1 as SGHNT and CDR2 as YYREEE (reference sequence). The V segment lost 4 bases and the J segment 6 bases; nucleotides outside the gene matches: 6. The CDR3 totals 16 residues. The CDR3 spells CASSGGTGGSNSPLHF. The CDR3 nucleotides are TGTGCCAGCAGCGGTGGGACAGGGGGGTCTAATTCACCCCTCCACTTT.

This chain connects TRBV4-1 to TRBJ1-4; possible D gene TRBD1, 5 bases. CDR3 length equals 16 residues. Trimming took 4 bases from V and 7 from J, leaving 19 bases between them. Germline assignment: CDR1 MGHRA and CDR2 YSYEKL. CDR3 nucleotides: TGCGCCAGCAGCCGAGTAGGTGGAGGGGAAGGTGAAAAACTGTTTTTT. Its translation: CASSRVGGGEGEKLFF.